Sequencing of this T cell receptor beta chain was carried out in a study of STAT5B mutations in CD4+ large granular lymphocyte leukemia. Study at large: Healthy donors showed HLA-associated enrichment of the CDR3 'QG' motif.

Data came from immunoSEQ multiplex PCR; TCRdb stores just in-frame clones and leaves some out. The top ten hold approximately 1.1% of the sample, which has tens of thousands of clones, around 72% seen once. Regarding this clone: Antigen: not known.

Germline V gene sequence: CDR1 SGHTA, CDR2 FQGNSA. The length of the CDR3 is 17 residues. The ends lost 1 base at V and 3 bases at J; junction bases unmatched: 10. The study's findings and limits: TRBV06-family usage was enriched in top patient clones (8/27) versus controls (2/35).

The chain links TRBV7-2 to TRBJ2-3, with 7 bases aligning to TRBD2. This sequence was found in a human donor in good health. The material sequenced was CD4+ T cells from blood buffy coats. CDR3 coding DNA: TGTGCCAGCAGCTTAGTAGTTGGGGGGGGTGGTACAGATACGCAGTATTTT. The encoded protein is CASSLVVGGGGTDTQYF.